This T cell receptor beta chain was profiled in a study of blood T cell repertoires in COVID-19. As for the study in general: Sites across the United States, Italy and Spain contributed samples from acute and convalescent COVID-19. T cells, B-cell-depleted T cells, or PBMCs supplied cDNA or gDNA.

Germline assignment: CDR1 SGDLS and CDR2 YYNGEE. The CDR3 runs to 15 residues. V lost 0 bases and J 3 bases, leaving 12 bases between the germline ends. Per the original data handling: Using reference gene primer amplification, nucleated cell counts were estimated. The table came from immunoSEQ multiplex PCR; TCRdb's copy has only in-frame clones and leaves some out. V and J calls and clone size follow that table, whereas D and trimming were derived from the DNA. The sample has about 310,000 clones, roughly 91% seen once; the top ten hold 1%. Sample: peripheral blood. The rearrangement links TRBV9 to TRBJ1-1; D might be TRBD1 (5 bases). This receptor was taken from a man over 45 with active or convalescent COVID-19. DNA for the CDR3: TGTGCCAGCAGCGTAGACGGAGGGGCGTACACTGAAGCTTTCTTT. It encodes CASSVDGGAYTEAFF.